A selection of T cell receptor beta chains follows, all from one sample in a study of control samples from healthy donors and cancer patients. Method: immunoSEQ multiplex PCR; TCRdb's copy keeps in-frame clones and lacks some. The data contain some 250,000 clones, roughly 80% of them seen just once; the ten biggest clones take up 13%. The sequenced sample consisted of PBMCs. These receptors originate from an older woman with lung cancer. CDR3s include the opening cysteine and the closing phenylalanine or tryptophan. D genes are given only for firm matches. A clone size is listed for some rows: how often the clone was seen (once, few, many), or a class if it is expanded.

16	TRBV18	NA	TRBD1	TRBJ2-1	CASSPGPGQGAAEQFF	TGTGCCAGCTCACCAGGTCCGGGACAGGGGGCCGCTGAGCAGTTCTTC
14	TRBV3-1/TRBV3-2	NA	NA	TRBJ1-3	CASSQESAGNTIYF	TGTGCCAGCAGCCAAGAAAGTGCTGGAAACACCATATATTTT
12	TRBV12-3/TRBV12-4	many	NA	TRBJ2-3	CASSLRPNTQYF	TGTGCCAGCAGTTTACGTCCCAATACGCAGTATTTT
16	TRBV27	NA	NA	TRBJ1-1	CASSSLMGGRATEAFF	TGTGCCAGCAGTTCATTGATGGGGGGACGAGCGACTGAAGCTTTCTTT
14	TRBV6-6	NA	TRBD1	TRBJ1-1	CASSSTGGNTEAFF	TGTGCCAGCAGTTCTACAGGGGGCAACACTGAAGCTTTCTTT
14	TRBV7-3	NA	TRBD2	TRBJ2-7	CASSLGGRADEQYF	TGTGCCAGCAGCTTAGGCGGGAGGGCCGACGAGCAGTACTTC
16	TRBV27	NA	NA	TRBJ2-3	CASSQNRGGETDTQYF	TGTGCCAGCAGTCAAAACAGGGGAGGAGAGACAGATACGCAGTATTTT
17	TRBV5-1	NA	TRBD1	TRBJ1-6	CASSLDYGDRRNSPLHF	TGCGCCAGCAGCTTGGATTATGGGGACAGACGAAATTCACCCCTCCACTTT
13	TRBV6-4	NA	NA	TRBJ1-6	CASSAEGGSPLHF	TGTGCCAGCAGTGCCGAGGGGGGTTCACCCCTCCACTTT
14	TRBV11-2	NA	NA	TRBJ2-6	CASSFQSGANVLTF	TGTGCCAGCAGCTTCCAGTCTGGGGCCAACGTCCTGACTTTC
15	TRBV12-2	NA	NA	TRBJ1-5	CASGPVETGNQPQHF	TGTGCGAGTGGACCGGTTGAGACCGGCAATCAGCCCCAGCATTTT
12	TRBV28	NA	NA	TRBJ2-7	CASKGELREQYF	TGTGCCAGCAAGGGGGAACTACGCGAGCAGTACTTC
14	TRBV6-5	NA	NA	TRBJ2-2	CASIGQTNTGELFF	TGTGCCAGCATAGGCCAGACGAACACCGGGGAGCTGTTTTTT
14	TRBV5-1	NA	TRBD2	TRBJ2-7	CASAHPSGNYEQYF	TGCGCCAGCGCCCATCCTAGCGGAAACTACGAGCAGTACTTC
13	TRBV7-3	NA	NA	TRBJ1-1	CASSLEQETEAFF	TGTGCCAGCAGCTTAGAACAAGAGACTGAAGCTTTCTTT
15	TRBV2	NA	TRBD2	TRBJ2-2	CASSKRGAITGELFF	TGTGCCAGCAGTAAGCGGGGGGCAATAACCGGGGAGCTGTTTTTT
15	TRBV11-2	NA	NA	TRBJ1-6	CASSLEGGANSPLHF	TGTGCCAGCAGCTTAGAAGGGGGGGCCAATTCACCCCTCCACTTT
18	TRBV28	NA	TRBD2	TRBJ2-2	CASSTPGLAGERGGELFF	TGTGCCAGCAGCACACCGGGACTAGCGGGAGAGCGGGGCGGGGAGCTGTTTTTT
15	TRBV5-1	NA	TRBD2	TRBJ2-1	CASSDPSGGSNEQFF	TGCGCCAGCAGCGATCCTAGCGGGGGGAGCAATGAGCAGTTCTTC
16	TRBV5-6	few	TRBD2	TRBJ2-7	CASSRPTSGTTYEQYF	TGTGCCAGCAGCCGGCCGACTAGCGGGACCACCTACGAGCAGTACTTC
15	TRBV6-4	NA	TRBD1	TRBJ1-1	CASSQNSGQGSSAFF	TGTGCCAGCAGCCAAAACTCGGGACAGGGGTCGTCAGCTTTCTTT
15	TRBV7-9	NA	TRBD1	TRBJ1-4	CASSLGTGGYKKLFF	TGTGCCAGCAGCTTAGGGACAGGGGGCTATAAAAAACTGTTTTTT
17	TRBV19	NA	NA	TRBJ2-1	CASSIRHRTGDYNEQFF	TGTGCCAGTAGTATACGACATCGAACCGGGGACTACAATGAGCAGTTCTTC
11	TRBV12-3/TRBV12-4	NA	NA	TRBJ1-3	CASSFSNTIYF	TGTGCCAGCAGTTTCTCCAACACCATATATTTT
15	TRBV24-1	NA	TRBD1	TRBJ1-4	CATSDQQGADEKLFF	TGTGCCACCAGTGATCAACAGGGGGCGGATGAAAAACTGTTTTTT
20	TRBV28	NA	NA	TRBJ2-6	CASSFSLTQTSSSGANVLTF	TGTGCCAGCAGTTTTAGCCTTACACAGACTTCGAGCTCTGGGGCCAACGTCCTGACTTTC
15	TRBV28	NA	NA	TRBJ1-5	CASSSGSFGNQPQHF	TGTGCCAGCAGTTCCGGGAGTTTTGGCAATCAGCCCCAGCATTTT
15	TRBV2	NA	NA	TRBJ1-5	CASSEEGGSNQPQHF	TGTGCCAGCAGTGAAGAAGGGGGAAGCAATCAGCCCCAGCATTTT
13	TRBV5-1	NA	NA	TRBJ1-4	CASSLEGHEKLFF	TGCGCCAGCAGCTTGGAAGGCCATGAAAAACTGTTTTTT
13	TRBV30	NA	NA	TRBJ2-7	CAWSQPIPYEQYF	TGTGCCTGGAGTCAACCCATCCCCTACGAGCAGTACTTC
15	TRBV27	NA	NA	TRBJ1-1	CASSRGGAEVTEAFF	TGTGCCAGCAGTCGTGGCGGGGCTGAGGTTACTGAAGCTTTCTTT
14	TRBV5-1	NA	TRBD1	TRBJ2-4	CASSLGQGANIQYF	TGCGCCAGCAGCTTGGGACAGGGCGCGAACATTCAGTACTTC
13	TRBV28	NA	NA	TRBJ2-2	CASHSQNTGELFF	TGTGCCAGCCACAGCCAGAACACCGGGGAGCTGTTTTTT
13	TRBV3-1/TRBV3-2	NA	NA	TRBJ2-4	CASSQSHPNIQYF	TGTGCCAGCAGCCAATCACACCCTAACATTCAGTACTTC